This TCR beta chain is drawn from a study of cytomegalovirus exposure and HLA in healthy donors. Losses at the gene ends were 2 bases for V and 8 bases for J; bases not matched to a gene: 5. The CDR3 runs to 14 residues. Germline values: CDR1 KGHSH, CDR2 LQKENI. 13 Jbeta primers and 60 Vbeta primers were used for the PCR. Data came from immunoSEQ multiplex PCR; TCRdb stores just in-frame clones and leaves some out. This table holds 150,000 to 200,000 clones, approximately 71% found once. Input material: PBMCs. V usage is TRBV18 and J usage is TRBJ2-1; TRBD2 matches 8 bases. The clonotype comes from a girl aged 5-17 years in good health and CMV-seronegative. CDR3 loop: CASSPDSGVDEQFF. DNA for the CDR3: TGTGCCAGCTCACCAGATAGCGGGGTTGATGAGCAGTTCTTC.